The 26 T cell receptor beta chains in this list originate from one sample, sequenced in a study of blood T cell repertoires in COVID-19. The protocol was immunoSEQ multiplex PCR, while the TCRdb copy is restricted to in-frame clones and leaves out a portion. The table has about 68,000 clones, approximately 80% seen once; the top ten hold 40% to 50%. Sequencing used peripheral blood. Source of these receptors: a man older than 75 with acute or convalescent COVID-19.

The chain combines TRBV4-3 with TRBJ2-4, with 8 positions matching TRBD2. V shed 2 bases, J shed 4 bases, and the junction held 10 bases outside the gene matches. This CDR3 contains 17 residues. CDR1 is LGHNA and CDR2 is YSLEER in the germline V gene. The CDR3 reads CASSQSRAGGPKNIQYF. The CDR3 DNA reads TGCGCCAGCAGCCAATCGAGGGCGGGGGGCCCGAAAAACATTCAGTACTTC.

The chain has TRBV18 and TRBJ2-5; possibly TRBD2 for D (6 bases). CDR3 length: 15 amino acids. The V end was cut by 3 bases, the J end by 2 bases, with 13 bases between. CDR1 is KGHSH and CDR2 is LQKENI in the germline V gene. The DNA of the CDR3 is TGTGCCAGCTCACCGAACCGGGACTCGCAAGAGACCCAGTACTTC. Residues: CASSPNRDSQETQYF.

The chain employs TRBV11-2 and TRBJ1-2; D not certain. The CDR3 covers 16 residues. Trimming stripped 0 bases from V and 4 bases from J, with 15 bases between. Germline assignment: CDR1 SGHAT and CDR2 FQNNGV. CDR3 sequence (DNA): TGTGCCAGCAGCTTAGATAGTGGAACCGCGGGCTATGGCTACACCTTC. It yields the protein CASSLDSGTAGYGYTF.

This chain joins TRBV19 and TRBJ1-2; 10 positions agree with TRBD1. CDR3 length: 14 amino acids. The germline CDR1 and CDR2 sequences are LNHDA and SQIVND (reference sequence). J gave up 4 bases and V 5 bases, and 4 bases lay outside the gene matches. The chain's CDR3 is CASSRGQGVYGYTF. The CDR3 DNA is TGTGCCAGTAGTCGCGGACAGGGGGTCTATGGCTACACCTTC. The complete variable domain, with remaining parts taken from reference TRBV19 and TRBJ1-2, reads DGGITQSPKYLFRKEGQNVTLSCEQNLNHDAMYWYRQDPGQGLRLIYYSQIVNDFQKGDIAEGYSVSREKKESFPLTVTSAQKNPTAFYLCASSRGQGVYGYTFGSGTRLTVV.

This chain links TRBV29-1 with TRBJ2-3; 8 bases agree with TRBD2. Germline trimming cut 5 bases from V and 5 bases from J; bases unmatched to any gene: 9. The CDR3 is made up of 14 amino acids. The germline gives CDR1 SQVTM, CDR2 ANQGSEA. CDR3 in DNA: TGCAGCGTTCCAGCGGGAGATGGTGGAGATACGCAGTATTTT. Its translation: CSVPAGDGGDTQYF.

The chain couples TRBV5-1 to TRBJ2-1; TRBD2 aligns across 13 bases. Trimming cost V 4 bases and J 7 bases; bases outside gene matches: 8. This CDR3 has 16 amino acids. Germline assignment: CDR1 SGHRS and CDR2 YFSETQ. CDR3 loop: CASSDRTSGSINEQFF. The CDR3 region has the DNA TGCGCCAGCAGCGACCGGACTAGCGGGAGTATAAATGAGCAGTTCTTC.

The J gene is TRBJ2-7, the V gene TRBV12-3 or TRBV12-4; weak D call: TRBD2 (6 bases). V was cut by 3 bases and J by 3 bases, with 9 bases left in between. The length of the CDR3 is 13 residues. CDR3 amino acids: CASSLGDFYEQYF. The CDR3 DNA sequence: TGTGCCAGCAGTTTGGGGGACTTCTACGAGCAGTACTTC.

This rearrangement joins TRBV7-3 to TRBJ2-1; 7 positions match TRBD1. V shed 5 bases and J 1 base; nucleotides not matched to a gene: 5. The CDR3 length is 15 residues. Per the germline V gene, CDR1 is SGHTA and CDR2 is FQGTGA. This CDR3 reads CASSLQTGSYNEQFF. CDR3 DNA sequence: TGTGCCAGCAGCCTCCAGACAGGGTCCTACAATGAGCAGTTCTTC.

The chain is built from TRBV7-9 and TRBJ2-3; tentative D call: TRBD1 (6 bases). V lost 6 bases, J lost 1 base, and 14 bases lay in between. Germline values: CDR1 SEHNR, CDR2 FQNEAQ (reference sequence). CDR3 length equals 15 residues. The CDR3 DNA follows: TGTGCCAGCAGTCCTCAGGGGCCAGGCACAGATACGCAGTATTTT. It translates to CASSPQGPGTDTQYF.

The genes are TRBV14 and TRBJ2-5; 8 nucleotides agree with TRBD1. The V segment lost 4 bases and the J segment 4 bases; nucleotides outside the gene matches: 8. The germline V gene has CDR1 SGHDN and CDR2 FVKESK. This CDR3 has 15 amino acids. CDR3 region: CASSPRTGFGETQYF. CDR3 bases: TGTGCCAGCAGCCCACGGACAGGGTTTGGAGAGACCCAGTACTTC.

The chain employs TRBV27 and TRBJ2-2, with 8 bases that match TRBD1. Per germline, CDR1 MNHEY and CDR2 SMNVEV (reference sequence). With V trimmed by 1 base and J by 4 bases, 5 bases remained unmatched. This CDR3 is built from 16 residues. The CDR3 loop is CASSLYGQGGTGELFF. The CDR3 DNA reads TGTGCCAGCAGTTTATATGGACAGGGTGGCACCGGGGAGCTGTTTTTT.

The rearrangement uses TRBV11-3 and TRBJ1-2; D unclear. The CDR3 spans 16 residues. The ends were cut back, 7 bases at V and 4 bases at J, with 22 bases in the middle. Germline assignment: CDR1 SGHNT and CDR2 YENEEA. This CDR3 is CASINSGCRTPYGYTF. CDR3 DNA: TGTGCCAGCATCAACTCCGGGTGCCGCACTCCCTATGGCTACACCTTC.

The V call is TRBV28, the J call TRBJ2-7, with unresolved D. V was cut by 6 bases and J by 3 bases, with 9 bases left in between. Germline V lookup: CDR1 MDHEN, CDR2 SYDVKM. This CDR3 region has 12 residues. In nucleotides, the CDR3 is TGTGCCAGCAGCTTGGAGCTCTACGAGCAGTACTTC. This translates into CASSLELYEQYF. Filled out from reference TRBV28 and TRBJ2-7, the complete variable domain reads DVKVTQSSRYLVKRTGEKVFLECVQDMDHENMFWYRQDPGLGLRLIYFSYDVKMKEKGDIPEGYSVSREKKERFSLILESASTNQTSMYLCASSLELYEQYFGPGTRLTVT.

This clone appeared once. The genes are TRBV9 and TRBJ1-3, with D tentatively TRBD1 (5 bases). The CDR3 contains 14 residues. The ends were cut back, 0 bases at V and 4 bases at J, with 8 bases in the middle. Germline loops: CDR1 SGDLS, CDR2 YYNGEE. Written as DNA, the CDR3 is TGTGCCAGCAGCGTAGTAGGGGTAGGAAACACCATATATTTT. Its translation: CASSVVGVGNTIYF.

In nucleotides, the CDR3 is TGTGCCAGCAGCCAGGGAGAGGCAGTGAACACTGAAGCTTTCTTT. Translated, it gives CASSQGEAVNTEAFF. The chain couples TRBV14 to TRBJ1-1; the D is unclear. CDR1 is SGHDN, CDR2 FVKESK, per germline. The CDR3 is made up of 15 amino acids. Trimming took 3 bases from V and 0 from J, leaving 11 bases between them.

The chain has TRBV3-1 (or the pseudogene TRBV3-2) and TRBJ2-1, with TRBD2 identical over 7 bases. Germline V gives CDR1 LGHDT, CDR2 YNNKEL (reference sequence). This CDR3 has 13 amino acids. Germline trimming cut 7 bases from V and 8 bases from J; bases unmatched to any gene: 8. The DNA for the CDR3 is TGTGCCAGCATGGCGGGAGATGGGTATGAGCAGTTCTTC. This sequence encodes CASMAGDGYEQFF.

V is TRBV28 and J is TRBJ2-7; 12 bases are shared with TRBD1. The CDR3 sequence is 15 residues long. V lost 5 bases to trimming and J lost 6 bases; unmatched junction nucleotides: 8. Germline CDR1 is MDHEN and CDR2 is SYDVKM. The CDR3 loop is CASSLTGTGGGEQYF. CDR3 DNA sequence: TGTGCCAGCAGTCTAACCGGGACAGGGGGCGGCGAGCAGTACTTC.

This chain uses TRBV28 with TRBJ1-5; D perhaps matches TRBD1 (5 bases). CDR3 length: 15 residues. Between the trimmed V and J ends, which lost 4 bases and 10 bases, there was a span of 20 bases. CDR1 and CDR2 (germline): MDHEN, SYDVKM. The chain's CDR3 is CASSSPGQGLNPQHF. DNA for the CDR3: TGTGCCAGCAGTTCCCCTGGGCAGGGTCTAAATCCCCAGCATTTT.

The chain uses TRBV12-3 or TRBV12-4 and TRBJ1-1, with D hard to call. This CDR3 has 13 amino acids. V shed 6 bases and J shed 7 bases, with 15 bases lying between them. CDR3 amino acids: CASRGIVRGEAFF. The DNA of the CDR3 is TGTGCCAGCAGGGGGATAGTCCGGGGTGAAGCTTTCTTT.

The V call is TRBV27, the J call TRBJ2-1; 14 positions agree with TRBD2. V shed 5 bases, J shed 8 bases, and the junction held 14 bases outside the gene matches. The germline V gene encodes CDR1 MNHEY and CDR2 SMNVEV (reference sequence). This CDR3 is built from 18 residues. Here the CDR3 DNA reads TGTGCCAGCAGTCCTATCTTGGGACTAGCGGGAGAGCCATATGAGCAGTTCTTC. Translation: CASSPILGLAGEPYEQFF.

This clone was seen a few times. The chain combines TRBV3-1 (or the pseudogene TRBV3-2) with TRBJ1-2; the D is unclear. This CDR3 is 14 amino acids long. CDR1 and CDR2 from the germline V gene are LGHDT and YNNKEL (reference sequence). V lost 4 bases and J 5 bases, leaving 14 bases between the germline ends. The CDR3 DNA is TGTGCCAGCAGCCCACAAAGGTCAGGTTATGGCTACACCTTC. Translation: CASSPQRSGYGYTF.

This sequence joins TRBV4-3 and TRBJ2-7; a possible D gene is TRBD2 (5 bases). CDR1 and CDR2 (germline): LGHNA, YSLEER. This CDR3 spans 16 amino acids. V lost 0 bases and J lost 3, with 15 bases in between. The CDR3 nucleotides are TGCGCCAGCAGCCAAGATCATGGGCCTGGAGGCTACGAGCAGTACTTC. It encodes CASSQDHGPGGYEQYF.

The chain recombines TRBV5-5 with TRBJ1-5; D ambiguous. Germline V gene sequence: CDR1 SGHKS, CDR2 YYEKEE (reference sequence). The CDR3 runs 14 residues. V lost 0 bases and J lost 3, with 7 bases in between. The CDR3 loop reads CASSLETFNQPQHF. CDR3 coding DNA: TGTGCCAGCAGCTTGGAGACATTCAATCAGCCCCAGCATTTT.

This clone was found once. Germline is not matched at one junction end, which may reflect a read error. The J gene is TRBJ2-3, the V gene TRBV7-7; 7 nucleotides match TRBD2. The germline V gene has CDR1 SSHAT and CDR2 FNYEAQ (reference sequence). The CDR3 is 16 amino acids. The CDR3 loop is CASILRGVARTDTQYF. The CDR3 region has the DNA TGTGCTAGCATCCTCCGGGGGGTTGCGCGCACAGATACGCAGTATTTT.

The rearrangement links TRBV25-1 to TRBJ2-3; D is unresolved. The V end lost 0 bases, the J end lost 2 bases, and 9 bases lay between the germline ends. Germline CDR1 and CDR2: MGHDK and SYGVNS. CDR3 length equals 15 residues. The CDR3 loop reads CASSEYESFTDTQYF. The CDR3 DNA reads TGTGCCAGCAGTGAATATGAGAGTTTCACAGATACGCAGTATTTT.

The genes are TRBV18 and TRBJ2-7, with 10 nucleotides matching TRBD1. Trimming took 4 bases from V and 2 from J; bases not matched to a gene: 8. The CDR3 sequence is 16 residues long. CDR1 KGHSH and CDR2 LQKENI come from the germline V gene. For the CDR3, the DNA is TGTGCCAGCTCACTGTCCGGGACAGGGGCGGCCTACGAGCAGTACTTC. This sequence encodes CASSLSGTGAAYEQYF.